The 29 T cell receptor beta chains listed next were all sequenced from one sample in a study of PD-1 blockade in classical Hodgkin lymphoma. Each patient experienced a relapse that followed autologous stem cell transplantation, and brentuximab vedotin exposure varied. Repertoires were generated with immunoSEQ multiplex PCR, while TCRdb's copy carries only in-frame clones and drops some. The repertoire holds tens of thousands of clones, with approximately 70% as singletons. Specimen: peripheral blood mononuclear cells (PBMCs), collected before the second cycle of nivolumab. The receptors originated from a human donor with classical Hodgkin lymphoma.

CDR3 protein: CASSEAPVMTEAFF. In DNA form, the CDR3 reads TGTGCCAGCAGTGAAGCGCCGGTAATGACTGAAGCTTTCTTT. The chain recombines TRBV6-1 with TRBJ1-1, with no clear D. CDR1 is MNHNS, CDR2 SASEGT, per germline. V lost 0 bases, J lost 5 bases, and 10 bases lay in between. CDR3 size: 14 residues.

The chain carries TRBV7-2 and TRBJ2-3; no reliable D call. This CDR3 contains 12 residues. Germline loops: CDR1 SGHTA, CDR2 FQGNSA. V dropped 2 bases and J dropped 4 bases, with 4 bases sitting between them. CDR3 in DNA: TGTGCCAGCAGCTTAAGGCCAGATACGCAGTATTTT. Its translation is CASSLRPDTQYF.

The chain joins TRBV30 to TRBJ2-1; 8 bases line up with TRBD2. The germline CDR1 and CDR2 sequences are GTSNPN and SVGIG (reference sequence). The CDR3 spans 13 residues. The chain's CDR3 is CAVAGTSANEQFF. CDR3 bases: TGTGCGGTAGCGGGGACCTCAGCCAATGAGCAGTTCTTC. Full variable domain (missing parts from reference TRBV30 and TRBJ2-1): SQTIHQWPATLVQPVGSPLSLECTVEGTSNPNLYWYRQAAGRGLQLLFYSVGIGQISSEVPQNLSASRPQDRQFILSSKKLLLSDSGFYLCAVAGTSANEQFFGPGTRLTVL.

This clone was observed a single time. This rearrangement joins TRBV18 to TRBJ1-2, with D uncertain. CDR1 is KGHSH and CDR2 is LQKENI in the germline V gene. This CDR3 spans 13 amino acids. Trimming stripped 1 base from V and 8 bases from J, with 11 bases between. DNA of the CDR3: TGTGCCAGCTCACCACTCGAGGGAGGAGGCTACACCTTC. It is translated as CASSPLEGGGYTF.

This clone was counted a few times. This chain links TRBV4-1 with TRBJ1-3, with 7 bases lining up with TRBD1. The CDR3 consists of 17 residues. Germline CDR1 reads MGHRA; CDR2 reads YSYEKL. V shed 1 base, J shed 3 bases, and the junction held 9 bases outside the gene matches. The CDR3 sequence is CASSQALTGSDGNTIYF. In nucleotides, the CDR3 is TGCGCCAGCAGCCAAGCCTTGACAGGGTCGGATGGAAACACCATATATTTT.

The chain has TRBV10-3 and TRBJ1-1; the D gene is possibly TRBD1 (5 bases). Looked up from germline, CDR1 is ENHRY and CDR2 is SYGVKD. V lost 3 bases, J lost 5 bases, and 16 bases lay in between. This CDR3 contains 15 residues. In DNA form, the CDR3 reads TGTGCCATCAGTGACCCAGGGCGTTGGGGGACTGAAGCTTTCTTT. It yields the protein CAISDPGRWGTEAFF.

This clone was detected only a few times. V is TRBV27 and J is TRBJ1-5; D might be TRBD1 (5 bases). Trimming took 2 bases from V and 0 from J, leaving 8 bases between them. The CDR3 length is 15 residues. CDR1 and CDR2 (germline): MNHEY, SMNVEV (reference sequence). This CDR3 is CASSLRGDSNQPQHF. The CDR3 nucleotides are TGTGCCAGCAGTTTACGGGGGGATAGCAATCAGCCCCAGCATTTT.

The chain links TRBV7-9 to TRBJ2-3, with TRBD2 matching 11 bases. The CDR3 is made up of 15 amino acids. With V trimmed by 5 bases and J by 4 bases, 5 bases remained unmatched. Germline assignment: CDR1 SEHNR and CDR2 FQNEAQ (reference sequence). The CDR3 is CASSQTSGEADTQYF. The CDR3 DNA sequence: TGTGCCAGCAGCCAGACTAGCGGGGAGGCAGATACGCAGTATTTT.

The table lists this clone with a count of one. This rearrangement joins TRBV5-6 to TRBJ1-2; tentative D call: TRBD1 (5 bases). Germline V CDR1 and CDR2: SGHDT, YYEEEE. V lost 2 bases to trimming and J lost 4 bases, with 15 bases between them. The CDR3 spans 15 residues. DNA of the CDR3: TGTGCCAGCAGCTTTTACGGGCTGGGACCCTATGGCTACACCTTC. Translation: CASSFYGLGPYGYTF.

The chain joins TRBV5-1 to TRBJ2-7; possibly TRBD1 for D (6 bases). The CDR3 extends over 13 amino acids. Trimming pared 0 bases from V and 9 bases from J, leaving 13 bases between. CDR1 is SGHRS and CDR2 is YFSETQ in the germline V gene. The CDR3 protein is CASSLGDTLRQYF. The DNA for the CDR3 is TGCGCCAGCAGCTTGGGGGACACCCTAAGGCAGTACTTC.

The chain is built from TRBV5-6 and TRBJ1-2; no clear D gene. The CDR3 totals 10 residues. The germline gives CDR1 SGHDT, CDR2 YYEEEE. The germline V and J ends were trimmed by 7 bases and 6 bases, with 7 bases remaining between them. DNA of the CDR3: TGTGCCAGCGGAATGGATGGCTACACCTTC. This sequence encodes CASGMDGYTF.

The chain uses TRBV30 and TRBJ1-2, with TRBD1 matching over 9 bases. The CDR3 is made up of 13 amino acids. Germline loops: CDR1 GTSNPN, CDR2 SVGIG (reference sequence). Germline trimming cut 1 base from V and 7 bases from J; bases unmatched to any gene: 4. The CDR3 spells CAWSEQGAGGYTF. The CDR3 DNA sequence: TGTGCCTGGAGTGAACAGGGGGCGGGTGGCTACACCTTC.

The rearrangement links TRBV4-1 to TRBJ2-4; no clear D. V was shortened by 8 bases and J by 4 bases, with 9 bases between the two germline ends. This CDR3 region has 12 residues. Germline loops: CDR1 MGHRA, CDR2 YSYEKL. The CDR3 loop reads CASQDAKNIQYF. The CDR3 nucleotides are TGCGCCAGCCAGGACGCAAAAAACATTCAGTACTTC.

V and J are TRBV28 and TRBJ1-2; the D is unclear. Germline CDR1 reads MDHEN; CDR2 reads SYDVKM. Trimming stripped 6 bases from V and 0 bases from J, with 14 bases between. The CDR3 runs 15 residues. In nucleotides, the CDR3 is TGTGCCAGCAGACAGCCAGGTTTAGCTAACTATGGCTACACCTTC. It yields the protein CASRQPGLANYGYTF.

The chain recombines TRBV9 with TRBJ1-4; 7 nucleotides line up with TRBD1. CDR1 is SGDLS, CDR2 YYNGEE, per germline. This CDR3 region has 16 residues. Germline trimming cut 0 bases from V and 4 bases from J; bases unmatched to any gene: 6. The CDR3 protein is CASSVGLGQDNEKLFF. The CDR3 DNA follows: TGTGCCAGCAGCGTAGGTCTAGGACAGGATAATGAAAAACTGTTTTTT. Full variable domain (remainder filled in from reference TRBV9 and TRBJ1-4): DSGVTQTPKHLITATGQRVTLRCSPRSGDLSVYWYQQSLDQGLQFLIQYYNGEERAKGNILERFSAQQFPDLHSELNLSSLELGDSALYFCASSVGLGQDNEKLFFGSGTQLSVL.

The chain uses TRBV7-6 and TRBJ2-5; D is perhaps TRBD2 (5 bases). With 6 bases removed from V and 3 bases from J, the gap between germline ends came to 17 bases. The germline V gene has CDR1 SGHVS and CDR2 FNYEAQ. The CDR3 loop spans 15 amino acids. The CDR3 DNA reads TGTGCCAGCAGGGGCAGTAGCGAATTAGAAGAGACCCAGTACTTC. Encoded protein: CASRGSSELEETQYF.

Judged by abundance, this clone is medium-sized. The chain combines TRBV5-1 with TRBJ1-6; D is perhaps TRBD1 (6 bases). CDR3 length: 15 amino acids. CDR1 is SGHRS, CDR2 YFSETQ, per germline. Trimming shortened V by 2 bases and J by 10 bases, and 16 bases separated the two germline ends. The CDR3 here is CASSLTGTGGSPLHF. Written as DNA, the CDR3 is TGCGCCAGCAGCTTAACAGGGACGGGAGGATCACCCCTCCACTTT.

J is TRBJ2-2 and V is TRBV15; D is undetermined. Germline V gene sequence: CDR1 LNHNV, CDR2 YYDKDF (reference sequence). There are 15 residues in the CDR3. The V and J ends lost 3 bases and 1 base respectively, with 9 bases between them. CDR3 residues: CATSRGGKNTGELFF. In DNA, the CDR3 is TGTGCCACCAGCAGGGGTGGGAAGAACACCGGGGAGCTGTTTTTT.

The CDR3 sequence: CASSLGQNTEAFF. The CDR3 DNA sequence: TGTGCCAGCAGCTTAGGACAGAACACTGAAGCTTTCTTT. The chain carries TRBV7-2 and TRBJ1-1; D not resolved. Germline V CDR1 and CDR2: SGHTA, FQGNSA. The V end was cut by 1 base, the J end by 1 base, with 4 bases between. The CDR3 extends over 13 amino acids.

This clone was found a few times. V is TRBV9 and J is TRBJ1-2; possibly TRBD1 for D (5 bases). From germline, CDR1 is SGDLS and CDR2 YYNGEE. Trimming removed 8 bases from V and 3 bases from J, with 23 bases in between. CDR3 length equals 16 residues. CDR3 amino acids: CASAVGLSIRDYGYTF. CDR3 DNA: TGTGCCAGTGCCGTGGGACTCTCGATAAGGGACTATGGCTACACCTTC.

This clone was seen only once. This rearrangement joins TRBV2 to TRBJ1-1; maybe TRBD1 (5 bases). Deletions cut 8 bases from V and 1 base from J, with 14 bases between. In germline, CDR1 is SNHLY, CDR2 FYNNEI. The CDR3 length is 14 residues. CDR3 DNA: TGTGCCAGCTCTTCAGGGATTGGGAACACTGAAGCTTTCTTT. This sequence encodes CASSSGIGNTEAFF.

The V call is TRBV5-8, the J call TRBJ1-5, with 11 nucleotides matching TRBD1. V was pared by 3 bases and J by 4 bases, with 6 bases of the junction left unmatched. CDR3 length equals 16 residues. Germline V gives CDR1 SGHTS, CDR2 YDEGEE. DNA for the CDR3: TGTGCCAGCAGCTCCGGGGGGACAGGGGGAAATCAGCCCCAGCATTTT. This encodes CASSSGGTGGNQPQHF.

This CDR3 reads CASSESAGGPVDTDTQYF. The CDR3 coding sequence is TGCGCCAGCAGTGAGTCGGCGGGGGGGCCGGTCGACACAGATACGCAGTATTTT. J is TRBJ2-3 and V is TRBV10-2; 9 bases are a match to TRBD2. The V segment lost 0 bases and the J segment 2 bases; nucleotides outside the gene matches: 9. CDR3 length: 18 amino acids. From germline, CDR1 is WSHSY and CDR2 SAAADI.

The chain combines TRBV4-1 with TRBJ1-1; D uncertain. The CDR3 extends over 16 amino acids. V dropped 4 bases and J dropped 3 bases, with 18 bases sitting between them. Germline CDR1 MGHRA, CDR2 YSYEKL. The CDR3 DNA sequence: TGCGCCAGCAGCCCGAGCACGGCAGTAAGATACACTGAAGCTTTCTTT. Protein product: CASSPSTAVRYTEAFF.

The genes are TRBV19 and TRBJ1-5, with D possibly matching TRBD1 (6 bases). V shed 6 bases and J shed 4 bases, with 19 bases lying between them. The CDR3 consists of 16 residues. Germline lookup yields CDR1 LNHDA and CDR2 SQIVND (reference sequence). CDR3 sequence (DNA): TGTGCCAGTAGACCGCCTGGCTACAGGGAAAATCAGCCCCAGCATTTT. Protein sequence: CASRPPGYRENQPQHF.

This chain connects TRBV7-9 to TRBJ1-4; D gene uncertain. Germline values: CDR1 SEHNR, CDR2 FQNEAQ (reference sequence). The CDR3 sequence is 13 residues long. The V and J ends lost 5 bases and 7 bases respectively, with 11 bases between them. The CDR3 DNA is TGTGCCAGCAGCCCCGGTGGTGGTGAAAAACTGTTTTTT. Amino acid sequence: CASSPGGGEKLFF.

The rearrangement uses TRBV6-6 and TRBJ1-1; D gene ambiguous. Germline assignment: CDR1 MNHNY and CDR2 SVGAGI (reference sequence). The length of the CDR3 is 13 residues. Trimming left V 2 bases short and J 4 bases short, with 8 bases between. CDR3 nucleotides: TGTGCCAGCAGTTACCCACCGGGCACTGAAGCTTTCTTT. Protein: CASSYPPGTEAFF.

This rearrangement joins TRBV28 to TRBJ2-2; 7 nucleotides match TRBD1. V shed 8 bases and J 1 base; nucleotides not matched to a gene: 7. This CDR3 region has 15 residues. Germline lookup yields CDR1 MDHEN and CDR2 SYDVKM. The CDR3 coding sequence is TGTGCCAGCGTCCCGGGACAGCTGAACACCGGGGAGCTGTTTTTT. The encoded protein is CASVPGQLNTGELFF. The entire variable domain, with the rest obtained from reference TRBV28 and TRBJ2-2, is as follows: DVKVTQSSRYLVKRTGEKVFLECVQDMDHENMFWYRQDPGLGLRLIYFSYDVKMKEKGDIPEGYSVSREKKERFSLILESASTNQTSMYLCASVPGQLNTGELFFGEGSRLTVL.

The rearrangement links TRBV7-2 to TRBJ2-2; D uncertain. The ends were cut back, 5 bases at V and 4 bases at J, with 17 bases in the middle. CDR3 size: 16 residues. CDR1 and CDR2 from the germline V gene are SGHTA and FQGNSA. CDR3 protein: CASSPSLDRTTGELFF. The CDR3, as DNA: TGTGCCAGCAGCCCGTCCCTCGACCGGACCACCGGGGAGCTGTTTTTT. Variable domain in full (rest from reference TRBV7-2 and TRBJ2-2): GAGVSQSPSNKVTEKGKDVELRCDPISGHTALYWYRQSLGQGLEFLIYFQGNSAPDKSGLPSDRFSAERTGGSVSTLTIQRTQQEDSAVYLCASSPSLDRTTGELFFGEGSRLTVL.